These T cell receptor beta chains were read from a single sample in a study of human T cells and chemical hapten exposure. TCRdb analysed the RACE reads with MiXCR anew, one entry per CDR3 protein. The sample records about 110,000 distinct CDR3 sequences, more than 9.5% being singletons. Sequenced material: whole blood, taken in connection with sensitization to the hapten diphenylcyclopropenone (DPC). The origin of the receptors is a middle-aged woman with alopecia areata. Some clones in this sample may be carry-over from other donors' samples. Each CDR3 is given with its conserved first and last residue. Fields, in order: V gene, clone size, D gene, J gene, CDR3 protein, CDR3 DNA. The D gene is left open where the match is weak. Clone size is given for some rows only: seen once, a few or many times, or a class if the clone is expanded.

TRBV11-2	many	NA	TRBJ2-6	CASSQTSGANVLTF	TGTGCCAGCAGCCAAACCTCTGGGGCCAACGTCCTGACTTTC
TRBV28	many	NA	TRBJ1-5	CASSFSQNSNQPQHF	TGTGCCAGCAGTTTTTCGCAGAATAGCAATCAGCCCCAGCATTTT
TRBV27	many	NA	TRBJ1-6	CASRPSSYNSPLHF	TGTGCCAGCAGACCGAGCTCCTATAATTCACCCCTCCACTTT
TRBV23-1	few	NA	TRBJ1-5	CATKTQAERNQPQHF	TGCGCCACCAAGACCCAGGCGGAGCGCAATCAGCCCCAGCATTTT
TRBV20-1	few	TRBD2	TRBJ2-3	CSASAPKAGLAGLTDTQYF	TGCAGTGCTAGTGCCCCAAAAGCCGGACTAGCGGGGTTGACAGATACGCAGTATTTT
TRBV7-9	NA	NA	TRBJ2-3	CASSLISGIKLYF	TGTGCCAGCAGCTTAATCTCGGGAATAAAATTGTATTTT
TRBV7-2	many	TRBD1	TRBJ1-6	CASTGDRGGSPLHF	TGTGCCAGCACCGGGGACAGGGGGGGATCACCCCTCCACTTT
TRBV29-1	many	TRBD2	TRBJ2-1	CSVGGLAGVGSEQFF	TGCAGCGTTGGGGGACTAGCGGGAGTTGGTAGTGAGCAGTTCTTC
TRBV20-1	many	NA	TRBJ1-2	CSAPDTPNYGYTF	TGCAGTGCCCCCGACACACCAAACTATGGCTACACCTTC
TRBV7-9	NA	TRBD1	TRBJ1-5	CASSLDRGQQPQHF	TGTGCCAGCAGCTTAGACAGGGGGCAACAGCCCCAGCATTTT
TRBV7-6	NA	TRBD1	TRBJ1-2	CASSARQGFNYGYTF	TGTGCCAGCAGCGCTCGACAGGGCTTTAACTATGGCTACACCTTC
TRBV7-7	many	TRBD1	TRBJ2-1	CASSPRQGLDNEQFF	TGTGCTAGCAGCCCAAGACAGGGTTTGGACAATGAGCAGTTCTTC
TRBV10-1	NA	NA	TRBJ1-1	CASTKGRNTEAFF	TGCGCCAGCACTAAAGGACGGAACACTGAAGCTTTCTTT
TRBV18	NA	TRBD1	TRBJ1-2	CASSGQGSNYGYTF	TGTGCCAGCTCGGGACAGGGATCGAACTATGGCTACACCTTC
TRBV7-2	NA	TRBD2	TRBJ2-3	CASSLRSGTSGLTNTQYF	TGTGCCAGCAGCTTAAGGTCCGGGACTAGCGGCCTCACAAATACGCAGTATTTT
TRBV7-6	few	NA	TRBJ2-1	CASSLNRNNEQFF	TGTGCCAGCAGCTTAAACAGAAACAATGAGCAGTTCTTC
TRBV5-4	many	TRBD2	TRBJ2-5	CASSLRTSGSETQYF	TGTGCCAGCAGCTTGAGGACTAGCGGGAGTGAGACCCAGTACTTC
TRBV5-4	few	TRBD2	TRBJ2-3	CASSLRLAGVTDTQYF	TGTGCCAGCAGCCTCCGACTAGCGGGAGTAACAGATACGCAGTATTTT
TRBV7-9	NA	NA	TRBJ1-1	CASSFGWVGDTEAFF	TGTGCCAGCAGCTTTGGTTGGGTAGGTGACACTGAAGCTTTCTTT
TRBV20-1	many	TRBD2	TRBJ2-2	CSASGRARTGELFF	TGCAGTGCTAGCGGGAGGGCTAGAACCGGGGAGCTGTTTTTT
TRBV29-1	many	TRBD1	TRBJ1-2	CSVSESPQGSNYGYTF	TGCAGCGTTTCAGAATCCCCACAGGGGTCTAACTATGGCTACACCTTC
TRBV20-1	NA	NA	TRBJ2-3	CSARVQNTDTQYF	TGCAGTGCTAGAGTACAGAACACAGATACGCAGTATTTT
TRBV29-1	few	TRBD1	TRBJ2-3	CSVEPGQGTDTQYF	TGCAGCGTTGAACCCGGACAGGGCACAGATACGCAGTATTTT
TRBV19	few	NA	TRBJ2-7	CAPFGVKLGEQYF	TGTGCCCCCTTCGGGGTTAAACTCGGCGAGCAGTACTTC
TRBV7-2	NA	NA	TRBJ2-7	CASFSRVSYEQYF	TGTGCCAGCTTCAGTCGGGTCTCCTACGAGCAGTACTTC
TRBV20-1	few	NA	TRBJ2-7	CSASSDTYEQYF	TGCAGTGCTAGTTCGGATACCTACGAGCAGTACTTC
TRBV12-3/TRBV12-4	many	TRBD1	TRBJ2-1	CASRPGTGALEQFF	TGTGCCAGCAGACCCGGGACAGGGGCCTTAGAGCAGTTCTTC
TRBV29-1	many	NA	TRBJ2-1	CSVGGRNWRDEQFF	TGCAGCGTCGGCGGGCGGAACTGGCGCGATGAGCAGTTCTTC
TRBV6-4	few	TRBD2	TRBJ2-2	CASSPLAGLSSTGELFF	TGTGCCAGCAGTCCCTTAGCGGGGCTTTCCAGCACCGGGGAGCTGTTTTTT
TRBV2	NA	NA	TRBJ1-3	CASKTDSSGNTIYF	TGTGCCAGCAAGACTGATAGCTCTGGAAACACCATATATTTT
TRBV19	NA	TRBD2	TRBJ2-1	CASSPGTSGVLYNEQFF	TGTGCCAGTAGTCCAGGGACTAGCGGAGTCCTCTACAATGAGCAGTTCTTC
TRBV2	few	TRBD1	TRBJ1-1	CASETSGTENTEAFF	TGTGCCAGCGAAACCTCCGGGACAGAAAACACTGAAGCTTTCTTT
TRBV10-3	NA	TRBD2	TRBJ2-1	CAISDRRGTSGGYNEQFF	TGTGCCATCAGTGACCGTCGGGGAACTAGCGGGGGCTACAATGAGCAGTTCTTC
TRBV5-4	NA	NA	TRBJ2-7	CASSLPRVSAYEQYF	TGTGCCAGCAGCTTGCCACGGGTATCGGCCTACGAGCAGTACTTC
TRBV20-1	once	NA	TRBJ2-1	CSASDRTRLREQFF	TGCAGTGCTAGTGACCGGACTCGGCTTCGTGAGCAGTTCTTC
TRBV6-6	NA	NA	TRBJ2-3	CASTYGLSPSTDTQYF	TGTGCCAGCACCTACGGGTTGTCACCAAGCACAGATACGCAGTATTTT
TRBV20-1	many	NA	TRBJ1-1	CSALGDTEAFF	TGCAGTGCCCTGGGGGACACTGAAGCTTTCTTT
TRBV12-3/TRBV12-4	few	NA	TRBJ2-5	CASSESLQETQYF	TGTGCCAGCAGTGAATCCCTCCAAGAGACCCAGTACTTC
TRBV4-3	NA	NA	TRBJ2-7	CASSQSSSYEQYF	TGCGCAAGCAGCCAGTCCAGCTCCTACGAGCAGTACTTC
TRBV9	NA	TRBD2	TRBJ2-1	CASSVVASGGASEQFF	TGTGCCAGCAGCGTAGTGGCTAGCGGGGGGGCTAGTGAGCAGTTCTTC
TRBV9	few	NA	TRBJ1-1	CASSNTGNTEAFF	TGTGCCAGCAGCAACACAGGGAACACTGAAGCTTTCTTT
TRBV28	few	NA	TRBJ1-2	CASSLQPTLEFAF	TGTGCCAGCAGTCTACAGCCTACCCTCGAATTCGCCTTC
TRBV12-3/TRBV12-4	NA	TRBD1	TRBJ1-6	CASSSPGGQAPLHF	TGTGCCAGCAGTTCACCAGGGGGTCAGGCACCCCTCCACTTT
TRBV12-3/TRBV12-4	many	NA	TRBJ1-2	CASSFSMGVRGYTF	TGTGCCAGCAGTTTCAGTATGGGGGTTCGAGGCTACACCTTC
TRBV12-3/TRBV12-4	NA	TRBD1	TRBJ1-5	CASSLGRGQLQPQHF	TGTGCCAGCAGTTTAGGCAGGGGGCAACTGCAGCCCCAGCATTTT
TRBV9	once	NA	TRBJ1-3	CASSPKAGQYSGNTIYF	TGTGCCAGCAGCCCAAAGGCAGGACAGTACTCTGGAAACACCATATATTTT
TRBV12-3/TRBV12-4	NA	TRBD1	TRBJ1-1	CASSRGQGLMNTEAFF	TGTGCCAGCAGTCGCGGACAGGGGCTTATGAACACTGAAGCTTTCTTT
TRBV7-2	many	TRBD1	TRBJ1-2	CASSIPRTGGSSGYTF	TGTGCCAGCAGCATCCCCCGGACAGGGGGCTCTTCTGGCTACACCTTC
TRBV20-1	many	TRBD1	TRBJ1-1	CSAKDRVDTEAFF	TGCAGTGCTAAGGACAGGGTTGACACTGAAGCTTTCTTT
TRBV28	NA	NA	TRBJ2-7	CASRPRLVSAYEQYF	TGTGCCAGCAGACCCCGACTAGTTTCTGCCTACGAGCAGTACTTC
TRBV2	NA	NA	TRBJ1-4	CASIWGTGNEKLFF	TGTGCCAGCATATGGGGAACAGGGAATGAAAAACTGTTTTTT
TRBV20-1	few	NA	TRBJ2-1	CSAERGTQDYNEQFF	TGCAGTGCCGAGCGAGGGACCCAAGACTACAATGAGCAGTTCTTC
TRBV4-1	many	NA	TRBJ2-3	CASSQGSSGTDTQYF	TGCGCCAGCAGCCAAGGGTCTAGCGGCACAGATACGCAGTATTTT
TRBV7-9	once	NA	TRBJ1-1	CASSLVVGINTEAFF	TGTGCCAGCAGCTTAGTCGTGGGCATAAACACTGAAGCTTTCTTT
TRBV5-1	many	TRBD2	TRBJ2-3	CASSFISGRAPDTQYF	TGCGCCAGCAGCTTTATAAGCGGGAGGGCCCCAGATACGCAGTATTTT
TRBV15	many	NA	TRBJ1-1	CATSRDGRGGTEAFF	TGTGCCACCAGCAGAGACGGGCGTGGTGGCACTGAAGCTTTCTTT
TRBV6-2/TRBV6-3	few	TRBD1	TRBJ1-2	CASSRRQGNYGYTF	TGTGCCAGCAGTCGCCGACAGGGCAACTATGGCTACACCTTC
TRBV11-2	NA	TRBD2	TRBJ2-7	CASSLDRVAGDEQYF	TGTGCCAGCAGCTTAGATCGGGTAGCGGGAGACGAGCAGTACTTC
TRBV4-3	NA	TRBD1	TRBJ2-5	CASSQEGQEKETQYF	TGCGCCAGCAGCCAAGAGGGACAGGAGAAAGAGACCCAGTACTTC
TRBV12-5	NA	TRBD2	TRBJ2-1	CATSGAYNEQFF	TGTGCAACCAGCGGGGCCTACAATGAGCAGTTCTTC